This T cell receptor (beta chain) was identified in a study of cytomegalovirus exposure and HLA in healthy donors. With 60 Vbeta and 13 Jbeta primers, the PCR was carried out. The protocol was immunoSEQ multiplex PCR, while the TCRdb copy is restricted to in-frame clones and leaves out a portion. The sample records 150,000 to 200,000 clones, roughly 80% being singletons. Donors sampled were nominally healthy, though unrecorded immune exposures were likely. Findings of the study overall: Researchers catalogued under 200 TCR beta chains as cytomegalovirus-associated. Later analysis identified 16,951 TCR beta sequences associated with HLA alleles, using a false discovery rate threshold of 0.05. In presence/absence analyses, roughly uniform sequencing depth across donors was assumed.

Worth noting for this clone: What it recognizes is unknown.

The TCR sequence derives from a woman aged 25 to 39 in good health and CMV-seronegative. Sequenced input: PBMCs.

CDR3 residues: CASSLWGTENSPLHF. The CDR3 DNA reads as TGTGCCAGCAGCTTGTGGGGGACAGAAAATTCACCCCTCCACTTT. The chain joins TRBV5-6 to TRBJ1-6, with TRBD1 matching over 7 bases. J gave up 7 bases and V 1 base, and 5 bases lay outside the gene matches. CDR3 length equals 15 residues. Germline V gene sequence: CDR1 SGHDT, CDR2 YYEEEE.